Below are 5 T cell receptor beta chains sequenced from a single sample in a study of cytomegalovirus exposure and HLA in healthy donors. The repertoire was sequenced with immunoSEQ multiplex PCR; TCRdb's copy has only in-frame clones and lacks some. The sample lists 150,000 to 200,000 clones; roughly 91% were seen once. Sequencing used PBMCs. All receptors come from a man between 18 and 29 years old in good health and CMV-seronegative.

This clone was seen only once. The chain joins TRBV6-1 to TRBJ1-4, with TRBD1 matching 11 bases. This CDR3 is built from 16 residues. Germline assignment: CDR1 MNHNS and CDR2 SASEGT. V trimming: 1 base; J trimming: 12 bases; junction bases outside the gene matches: 10. CDR3 protein: CASSEGVMDRGRELFF. Written as DNA, the CDR3 is TGTGCCAGCAGTGAAGGGGTGATGGACAGGGGGCGCGAACTGTTTTTT.

The chain couples TRBV10-2 to TRBJ1-1; possible D gene TRBD1, 5 bases. The germline V and J ends were trimmed by 0 bases and 3 bases, with 11 bases remaining between them. The CDR3 contains 15 residues. CDR1 and CDR2 from the germline V gene are WSHSY and SAAADI. The CDR3 sequence: CASSESGEVDTEAFF. The CDR3, as DNA: TGCGCCAGCAGTGAGTCAGGGGAAGTGGACACTGAAGCTTTCTTT.

The chain links TRBV4-3 to TRBJ2-6, with D possibly TRBD2 on 7 matching bases. Between the trimmed V and J ends, which lost 4 bases and 2 bases, there was a span of 12 bases. The germline CDR1 and CDR2 sequences are LGHNA and YSLEER. This CDR3 is built from 16 residues. CDR3 nucleotides: TGCGCCAGCAGCCGGGAGGGGGGTACTGGGGCCAACGTCCTGACTTTC. Translating gives CASSREGGTGANVLTF.

This chain connects TRBV9 to TRBJ1-2; D is possibly TRBD1 (5 bases). From germline, CDR1 is SGDLS and CDR2 YYNGEE. V shed 6 bases and J shed 8 bases, with 20 bases lying between them. This CDR3 spans 14 amino acids. The CDR3 DNA reads as TGTGCCAGCACCCCCGGCGGCGGGGGTGGGGGCTACACCTTC. Translating it yields CASTPGGGGGGYTF.

This clone was seen only a few times. The chain recombines TRBV7-2 with TRBJ2-3; TRBD2 aligns across 12 bases. The CDR3 loop spans 16 amino acids. V lost 4 bases to trimming and J lost 4 bases; unmatched junction nucleotides: 6. Germline loops: CDR1 SGHTA, CDR2 FQGNSA. CDR3 bases: TGTGCCAGCAGCTCCAGACTAGCGGGAGCCGCAGATACGCAGTATTTT. Its protein product is CASSSRLAGAADTQYF.